Listed here is a single TCR beta chain. These data come from a study of blood T cell repertoires in COVID-19. In the study overall: Collection of acute and convalescent COVID-19 samples took place in the United States, Italy and Spain. PBMCs, B-cell-depleted T cells, or T cells provided the cDNA or gDNA that made up the material.

As originally analysed: Amplification of reference gene primers provided the estimated nucleated cell counts. Sequencing was performed with immunoSEQ multiplex PCR; in TCRdb, only in-frame clones are kept and a portion is missing. That table is the source of V, J and clone size, and D and trimming were worked out from the DNA. The repertoire holds about 97,000 clones, over 75% seen once, with just under 20% in the top ten. The CDR3 extends over 15 amino acids. Trimming left V 0 bases short and J 6 bases short, with 13 bases between. From germline, CDR1 is SGHNT and CDR2 YYREEE (reference sequence). The clonotype was recovered from a human donor in a cohort sampled during active COVID-19. The sample taken for sequencing was peripheral blood. This rearrangement joins TRBV5-4 to TRBJ2-4, with unresolved D. The CDR3 DNA reads TGTGCCAGCAGCTTGGACGCGGAGACCGGAAACATTCAGTACTTC. The encoded protein is CASSLDAETGNIQYF. Looking up the rest from reference TRBV5-4 and TRBJ2-4 gives the full variable domain: ETGVTQSPTHLIKTRGQQVTLRCSSQSGHNTVSWYQQALGQGPQFIFQYYREEENGRGNFPPRFSGLQFPNYSSELNVNALELDDSALYLCASSLDAETGNIQYFGAGTRLSVL.